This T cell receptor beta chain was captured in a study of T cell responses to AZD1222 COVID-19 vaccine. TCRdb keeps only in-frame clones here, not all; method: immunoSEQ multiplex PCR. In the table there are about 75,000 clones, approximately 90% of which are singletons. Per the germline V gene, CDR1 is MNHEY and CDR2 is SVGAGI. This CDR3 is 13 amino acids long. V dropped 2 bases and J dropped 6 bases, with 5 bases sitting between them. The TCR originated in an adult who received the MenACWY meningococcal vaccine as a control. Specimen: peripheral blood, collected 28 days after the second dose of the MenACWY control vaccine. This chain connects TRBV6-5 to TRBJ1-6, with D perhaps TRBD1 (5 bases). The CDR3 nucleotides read TGTGCCAGCAGTTACGGGGCTAATTCACCCCTCCACTTT. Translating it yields CASSYGANSPLHF.